A selection of T cell receptor beta chains follows, all from one sample in a study of blood T cell repertoires in COVID-19. TCRdb's copy holds only in-frame clones and misses some; the assay was immunoSEQ multiplex PCR. This table holds 400,000 to 450,000 clones, roughly 88% found once. Material for sequencing was peripheral blood. Source of these receptors: a woman aged 30 to 39 with active or convalescent COVID-19. The conserved cysteine and the conserved F or W are not part of the CDR3 here. A D gene is named only where the DNA matches it firmly.

V,J,D,CDR3
TRBV5-4,TRBJ2-7,.,ASSLDGYEQY
TRBV10-3,TRBJ1-1,.,AISERRTVNTEAF
TRBV5-1,TRBJ2-2,.,ASSLRTANTGELF
TRBV18,TRBJ2-5,.,ASSLSGGYQETQY
TRBV27,TRBJ2-1,.,ASSLYSTGNRDRDEQF
TRBV6-5,TRBJ1-1,TRBD1,ASSLNRGRGTEAF
TRBV3-1/TRBV3-2,TRBJ2-7,.,ASSQTPRGSYEQY
TRBV6-2/TRBV6-3,TRBJ2-7,TRBD1,ASSLRTGSYEQY
TRBV11-3,TRBJ2-2,TRBD2,ASSIAGGRGTGELF
TRBV4-1,TRBJ1-6,.,ASSPTGLGGPPLH
TRBV27,TRBJ1-3,TRBD1,ASRSLPKTGDGSGNTIY
TRBV30,TRBJ1-6,TRBD1,ACEQGADSPLH
TRBV29-1,TRBJ1-1,.,SGLQALGAF
TRBV4-1,TRBJ2-1,.,ASSQSSLVLNEQF
TRBV4-1,TRBJ2-2,.,ASSQEDGVFTGELF
TRBV5-1,TRBJ1-4,.,ASSSQTGTMNEKLF
TRBV10-3,TRBJ2-7,.,AIRDDTGPPYEQY
TRBV25-1,TRBJ2-7,.,ASRSGDSYEQY
TRBV19,TRBJ2-6,.,ASSIRGGANVLT
TRBV5-1,TRBJ2-1,.,ASSLSGHLLTGNEQF
TRBV5-1,TRBJ2-6,.,ASSLGSGSGANVLT
TRBV5-1,TRBJ2-7,TRBD1,ASSSSTGARSYEQY
TRBV27,TRBJ1-5,.,ASSSGGQPQH
TRBV21-1,TRBJ2-7,.,ASSKLFHTYEQY
TRBV19,TRBJ1-4,TRBD1,ASSATGGSNEKLF
TRBV6-4,TRBJ2-2,TRBD1,ASSHRGDTGELF
TRBV10-3,TRBJ2-3,TRBD2,AIRRGVERGFPDTQY
TRBV7-9,TRBJ2-4,.,ASSLATGAAKNIQY
TRBV7-9,TRBJ1-2,TRBD1,ASSEGTGSPYGYT
TRBV7-9,TRBJ2-4,TRBD1,ASNPEGDSIQY
TRBV6-6,TRBJ2-7,TRBD2,ASSQGTSGSPYEQY
TRBV3-1/TRBV3-2,TRBJ1-1,TRBD1,ASSQDYFSGQGNTEAF
TRBV19,TRBJ2-1,.,ASCRGNSYNEQF
TRBV6-5,TRBJ1-4,.,ASSYSSTGINEKLF
TRBV7-2,TRBJ1-1,.,ASSATLERRENTEAF
TRBV4-1,TRBJ1-6,TRBD1,ASSQRLTGIGSPLH
TRBV3-1/TRBV3-2,TRBJ2-7,TRBD1,ASSPGTGGFYEQY